One sample yielded the 15 T cell receptor beta chains listed below, sequenced in a study of a mutant IDH1 vaccine in newly diagnosed glioma. Time point noted: week 23, last vaccination. All doses held 300 ug of mutant IDH1 20-mer peptide, with topical imiquimod. Using immunoSEQ multiplex PCR, the repertoire was profiled, and TCRdb retains in-frame clones only, with some absent. The sample contains around 30,000 clones, 70% to 90% of which appear only once. Their cognate antigens are unknown. Sequencing was performed on PBMCs, taken from a glioma patient whose treatment included an IDH1 peptide vaccine. These receptors were taken from a man between 35 and 55 years old with glioma.

The chain couples TRBV7-2 to TRBJ1-2; no clear D. CDR1 is SGHTA, CDR2 FQGNSA, per germline. The CDR3 is 12 residues long. The V end lost 0 bases, the J end lost 14 bases, and 13 bases lay between the germline ends. The CDR3 protein is CASSLAGLTPTF. The CDR3 nucleotides read TGTGCCAGCAGCTTAGCCGGTCTTACGCCAACCTTC.

This chain joins TRBV4-3 and TRBJ2-1, with D possibly matching TRBD1 (6 bases). Germline assignment: CDR1 LGHNA and CDR2 YSLEER. The CDR3 has 16 residues. The V end was cut by 0 bases, the J end by 6 bases, with 15 bases between. The DNA of the CDR3 is TGCGCCAGCAGCCAAGATGGGGGCTGGAAAGGCAATGAGCAGTTCTTC. Protein: CASSQDGGWKGNEQFF.

The chain recombines TRBV27 with TRBJ2-3; TRBD2 aligns across 7 bases. The CDR3 spans 16 residues. Germline CDR1 is MNHEY and CDR2 is SMNVEV (reference sequence). V lost 5 bases and J lost 4; bases outside the gene matches: 12. The CDR3 sequence: CASSPSAGAWADTQYF. CDR3 DNA: TGTGCCAGCAGTCCTAGCGCGGGAGCTTGGGCAGATACGCAGTATTTT.

This clone was detected only a few times. This chain connects TRBV5-6 to TRBJ2-5; 8 nucleotides line up with TRBD1. The V and J ends lost 0 bases and 3 bases, in that order; junction bases with no gene match: 4. This CDR3 contains 15 residues. Looked up from germline, CDR1 is SGHDT and CDR2 is YYEEEE. The DNA for the CDR3 is TGTGCCAGCAGCTTGGCAAGGACAGGGAAAGAGACCCAGTACTTC. It yields the protein CASSLARTGKETQYF. The full variable domain, in which reference TRBV5-6 and TRBJ2-5 provide the parts outside the CDR3, is DAGVTQSPTHLIKTRGQQVTLRCSPKSGHDTVSWYQQALGQGPQFIFQYYEEEERQRGNFPDRFSGHQFPNYSSELNVNALLLGDSALYLCASSLARTGKETQYFGPGTRLLVL.

The chain has TRBV5-1 and TRBJ2-2; 9 bases align to TRBD1. Germline CDR1 SGHRS, CDR2 YFSETQ. CDR3 length: 15 amino acids. V lost 3 bases, J lost 2 bases, and 2 bases stayed unmatched. CDR3 DNA sequence: TGCGCCAGCAGCTCGACAGGGGGTAACACCGGGGAGCTGTTTTTT. Translation: CASSSTGGNTGELFF. Variable domain in full (rest from reference TRBV5-1 and TRBJ2-2): KAGVTQTPRYLIKTRGQQVTLSCSPISGHRSVSWYQQTPGQGLQFLFEYFSETQRNKGNFPGRFSGRQFSNSRSEMNVSTLELGDSALYLCASSSTGGNTGELFFGEGSRLTVL.

By sample share, this clone is medium-sized (0.01 to 0.1%). This chain connects TRBV11-2 to TRBJ1-2; 11 bases agree with TRBD1. The CDR3 loop spans 15 amino acids. The junction had 5 bases not matched to a gene; V was cut back by 5 bases and J by 3 bases. The germline V gene encodes CDR1 SGHAT and CDR2 FQNNGV. The CDR3 DNA reads as TGTGCCAGCAGCACCCTGGGACAGGGGGACTATGGCTACACCTTC. The encoded protein is CASSTLGQGDYGYTF.

The chain couples TRBV10-2 to TRBJ2-3, with 11 bases fitting TRBD2. Losses at the gene ends were 3 bases for V and 1 base for J; bases not matched to a gene: 0. This CDR3 has 15 residues. CDR1 is WSHSY and CDR2 is SAAADI in the germline V gene. The CDR3: CASSDSGGGTDTQYF. For the CDR3, the DNA is TGCGCCAGCAGTGATAGCGGGGGGGGCACAGATACGCAGTATTTT.

In its sample, this clone was seen a few times. This chain joins TRBV9 and TRBJ1-2, with D possibly TRBD1 on 5 matching bases. Per the germline V gene, CDR1 is SGDLS and CDR2 is YYNGEE. Trimming left V 0 bases short and J 1 base short, with 13 bases between. The CDR3 runs to 16 residues. The CDR3 DNA reads as TGTGCCAGCAGCGTAGGCTGGGACCTTAGTAACTATGGCTACACCTTC. Its protein is CASSVGWDLSNYGYTF.

CDR3 sequence: CATSTTGDVWSYNEQFF. The CDR3 DNA is TGTGCCACCAGCACAACAGGGGATGTGTGGTCCTACAATGAGCAGTTCTTC. The chain recombines TRBV15 with TRBJ2-1; 7 bases align to TRBD1. This CDR3 spans 17 amino acids. Germline lookup yields CDR1 LNHNV and CDR2 YYDKDF (reference sequence). The ends lost 4 bases at V and 1 base at J; junction bases unmatched: 10.

The V and J genes are TRBV27 and TRBJ1-4; the match to TRBD1 covers 7 bases. CDR3 size: 15 residues. The germline gives CDR1 MNHEY, CDR2 SMNVEV (reference sequence). Unmatched junction bases numbered 7, after V lost 4 bases and J lost 5 bases. Written as DNA, the CDR3 is TGTGCCAGCAGTTCCATGGAGGGGGCCAATGAAAAACTGTTTTTT. Translated, it gives CASSSMEGANEKLFF.

This chain uses TRBV18 with TRBJ1-1; TRBD1 aligns across 7 bases. Trimming removed 2 bases from V and 3 bases from J; junction bases left unmatched: 3. Germline CDR1 is KGHSH and CDR2 is LQKENI. CDR3 length: 14 amino acids. In DNA, the CDR3 is TGTGCCAGCTCACCAAGGGACAGATACACTGAAGCTTTCTTT. Encoded protein: CASSPRDRYTEAFF.

The chain links TRBV30 to TRBJ2-1; 11 nucleotides line up with TRBD2. J lost 0 bases, V lost 3 bases, and 19 bases had no gene match. Germline CDR1 is GTSNPN and CDR2 is SVGIG (reference sequence). This CDR3 is 21 amino acids long. The CDR3 protein is CAWRTRWASGGHTSSYNEQFF. The CDR3 DNA follows: TGTGCCTGGAGGACACGCTGGGCTAGCGGGGGGCACACCTCCTCCTACAATGAGCAGTTCTTC.

The gene calls are TRBV19 and TRBJ2-1, with D perhaps assigned TRBD1 or TRBD2 (6 bases each). Germline assignment: CDR1 LNHDA and CDR2 SQIVND (reference sequence). The CDR3 consists of 14 residues. V lost 7 bases, J lost 10 bases, and 20 bases lay in between. CDR3 loop: CASTPWGRDGEQFF. The CDR3 DNA reads as TGTGCCAGTACCCCATGGGGGCGGGACGGCGAGCAGTTCTTC.

The rearrangement joins TRBV5-1 to TRBJ2-1, with a tentative D call TRBD1 (7 bases). From germline, CDR1 is SGHRS and CDR2 YFSETQ. Deletions cut 4 bases from V and 5 bases from J, with 13 bases between. The CDR3 extends over 14 amino acids. CDR3 DNA sequence: TGCGCCAGCAGCAGGGGCGGGACAGACAATGAGCAGTTCTTC. Its translation is CASSRGGTDNEQFF. The full variable domain, its missing parts supplied by reference TRBV5-1 and TRBJ2-1, is KAGVTQTPRYLIKTRGQQVTLSCSPISGHRSVSWYQQTPGQGLQFLFEYFSETQRNKGNFPGRFSGRQFSNSRSEMNVSTLELGDSALYLCASSRGGTDNEQFFGPGTRLTVL.

The chain combines TRBV5-4 with TRBJ2-5; 11 nucleotides line up with TRBD2. The CDR3 runs to 15 residues. The V gene end was trimmed by 6 bases and the J gene end by 5 bases; junction bases not matched to a gene: 9. Germline V lookup: CDR1 SGHNT, CDR2 YYREEE (reference sequence). The CDR3 is CASNVAGGPRETQYF. CDR3 in DNA: TGTGCCAGCAACGTAGCGGGGGGGCCGAGGGAGACCCAGTACTTC.